This is a list of T cell receptor beta chains from one sample in a study of blood T cells in healthy people across ages. TCRdb used MiXCR to reprocess the 5' RACE reads, holding one entry per CDR3 protein. Found here are 900,000 to 950,000 distinct CDR3 sequences, 25% to 35% of them singletons; the top ten hold roughly a tenth. These data are also associated with another study on T cells of mothers and their children.

Sample: blood. These receptors originate from a woman aged 40 to 50 in good health. Both conserved end residues are part of each CDR3. A D gene is named only where the DNA matches it firmly. The size entry is marked missing in some rows and otherwise reads once, few, many or a size class.

V	J	D	size	DNA	CDR3
TRBV12-3/TRBV12-4	TRBJ2-3	-	-	TGTGCCAGCAGTTTAGCGCGGGAGAGGGGGGGCGCAGATACGCAGTATTTT	CASSLARERGGADTQYF
TRBV18	TRBJ2-6	-	many	TGTGCCAGCTCACCCGGGGCTCTCTCTGGGGCCAACGTCCTGACTTTC	CASSPGALSGANVLTF
TRBV2	TRBJ1-5	TRBD1	few	TGTGCCAGCACCCTCACATGGAACAGGGGGGATCAGCCCCAGCATTTT	CASTLTWNRGDQPQHF
TRBV20-1	TRBJ1-1	-	-	TGCAGTGCTAGAGATAACAGGAGGGGGTCAGCTTTCTTT	CSARDNRRGSAFF
TRBV12-3/TRBV12-4	TRBJ1-1	-	few	TGTGCCAGCACCGGCCCAAGCGTGAACACTGAAGCTTTCTTT	CASTGPSVNTEAFF
TRBV4-3	TRBJ1-1	-	-	TGCGCCAGCAGCCAAGGCCCCGGGGGGGAAGCTTTCTTT	CASSQGPGGEAFF
TRBV28	TRBJ2-5	-	many	TGTGCCAGCGGCCCTCGGGACATAATAAAGACCCAGTACTTC	CASGPRDIIKTQYF
TRBV6-6	TRBJ2-1	-	-	TGTGCCAGCAGTTACTCGAGCGACAGGTATTACAATGAGCAGTTCTTC	CASSYSSDRYYNEQFF
TRBV2	TRBJ2-6	-	-	TGTGCCAGCAGTGGAGACGGTTCTGGGGCCAACGTCCTGACTTTC	CASSGDGSGANVLTF
TRBV4-2	TRBJ2-7	-	many	TGTGCCAGCAGCCAAGTCAACGGGGACTCCTACGAGCAGTACTTC	CASSQVNGDSYEQYF
TRBV14	TRBJ2-2	-	-	TGTGCCAGCAGCCGCTGGGGAGCCGGACACACCGGGGAGCTGTTTTTT	CASSRWGAGHTGELFF
TRBV6-5	TRBJ2-1	-	few	TGTGCCTGCAGCCTTGGACGGTACAATGAGCAGTTCTTC	CACSLGRYNEQFF
TRBV30	TRBJ1-4	-	many	TGTGCCCAAGGGACGGGGAGAAGTAATGAAAAACTGTTTTTT	CAQGTGRSNEKLFF
TRBV7-9	TRBJ2-1	-	many	TGTGCCAGCAGCTTATATGAAGACAATGAGCAGTTCTTC	CASSLYEDNEQFF
TRBV12-3/TRBV12-4	TRBJ2-7	-	many	TGTGCCAGCAGCTTAGGCCAGCTCTCCTACGAGCAGTACTTC	CASSLGQLSYEQYF
TRBV29-1	TRBJ2-7	-	-	TGCAGCGTTCCCGGGACGTCCGGATCCTACGAGCAGTACTTC	CSVPGTSGSYEQYF
TRBV4-1	TRBJ1-2	-	many	TGCGCCAGCAGCCAAAAGGATCGGACTTATAACTATGGCTACACCTTC	CASSQKDRTYNYGYTF
TRBV12-3/TRBV12-4	TRBJ2-2	-	-	TGTGCCAGCAGCCTCGACAGTTTCCCCGGGGAGCTGTTTTTT	CASSLDSFPGELFF
TRBV7-2	TRBJ2-7	-	few	TGTGCCAGCAGCTTAGGACAGCCCCACTACGAGCAGTACTTC	CASSLGQPHYEQYF
TRBV11-2	TRBJ2-5	-	many	TGTGCCAGCAGCTCCGGGAATCTACAAGAGACCCAGTACTTC	CASSSGNLQETQYF
TRBV7-3	TRBJ2-2	-	few	TGTGCCAGCAGCTTATCCTCTACACCGACCGGGGAGCTGTTTTTT	CASSLSSTPTGELFF
TRBV28	TRBJ2-7	-	few	TGTGCCAGCAGTCGCCCCCCGACAGGATACTACGAGCAGTACTTC	CASSRPPTGYYEQYF
TRBV7-9	TRBJ1-3	-	few	TGTGCCTGCAGCTCCGAGACAGCCATATATTTT	CACSSETAIYF
TRBV19	TRBJ2-6	TRBD1	-	TGTGCCAGTAGTATCTTCCCGGGACAGGGGTCTGGGGCCAACGTCCTGACTTTC	CASSIFPGQGSGANVLTF
TRBV7-2	TRBJ2-1	-	-	TGTGCCAGCAGCTTCTCGGGTAGGGGCGATGAGCAGTTCTTC	CASSFSGRGDEQFF
TRBV20-1	TRBJ2-7	-	-	TGCAGTGCTAGACCCCATACCCGTTACGAGCAGTACTTC	CSARPHTRYEQYF
TRBV19	TRBJ2-2	TRBD1	-	TGTGCCAGTAGGGACAGGGGGACGTTCGGGGAGCTGTTTTTT	CASRDRGTFGELFF
TRBV7-8	TRBJ2-1	TRBD1	few	TGTGCCAACAGCTTAGTCTTGCCCGGGACAGGGAGGTTCAATGAGCAGTTCTTC	CANSLVLPGTGRFNEQFF
TRBV4-1	TRBJ1-2	-	-	TGCGCCAGCAGCCAAGAATTGGACGGTCGTTATGGCTACACCTTC	CASSQELDGRYGYTF
TRBV5-1	TRBJ1-5	TRBD1	-	TGCGCCAGCAGCTTGGGGGACAGGGAAGGGGATCAGCCCCAGCATTTT	CASSLGDREGDQPQHF
TRBV7-9	TRBJ1-5	-	few	TGTGCCAGCAGCTTAGGGGCAGGGGAAGAGGGCAATCAGCCCCAGCATTTT	CASSLGAGEEGNQPQHF
TRBV4-3	TRBJ2-3	TRBD1	-	TGCGCCAGCAGCCAAGGCGGACAGGGGTGGGATGGGACAGATACGCAGTATTTT	CASSQGGQGWDGTDTQYF
TRBV6-6	TRBJ1-1	TRBD1	few	TGTGCCAGCACCCTGACAGGGAAGAACACTGAAGCTTTCTTT	CASTLTGKNTEAFF
TRBV20-1	TRBJ1-4	TRBD1	-	TGCAGTGCTAGAGATCCGGGACAGTATGGTGAAAAACTGTTTTTT	CSARDPGQYGEKLFF
TRBV15	TRBJ2-1	-	few	TGTGCCACCAGCCATGACACCACTGGGCAGTTCTTC	CATSHDTTGQFF
TRBV27	TRBJ2-1	TRBD1	-	TGTGCCAGCAGTTTCCGCGAACAGGGGTACAATGAGCAGTTCTTC	CASSFREQGYNEQFF
TRBV4-1	TRBJ1-2	-	few	TGCGCCAGCAGCCAAGATGTAGCAGTTAACTATGGCTACACCTTC	CASSQDVAVNYGYTF
TRBV20-1	TRBJ1-6	TRBD1	few	TGCAGTGCAAAACAGGGGGCCGGGGTCAGATCACCCCTCCACTTT	CSAKQGAGVRSPLHF
TRBV6-6	TRBJ1-5	-	-	TGTGCCAGCAGTTACCTGGGACAAACTAATCAGCCCCAGCATTTT	CASSYLGQTNQPQHF
TRBV20-1	TRBJ1-2	-	-	TGCAGTGCTTGGACAGCTAACTATGGCTACACCTTC	CSAWTANYGYTF
TRBV5-1	TRBJ1-2	-	few	TGCGCCAGCAGCTTAAGGGAAGGGACCCATGGCTACACCTTC	CASSLREGTHGYTF
TRBV7-2	TRBJ2-7	-	few	TGTGCCAGCAGCTTATCGACGGGAGTTTACGAGCAGTACTTC	CASSLSTGVYEQYF
TRBV7-9	TRBJ1-2	-	few	TGTGCCAGCAGCTTACAGAGCAGAGCTAACTATGGCTACACCTTC	CASSLQSRANYGYTF
TRBV7-9	TRBJ1-2	TRBD1	-	TGTGCCAGCAGCCCCACCAAACGGACAGGGGCGATCTATGGCTACACCTTC	CASSPTKRTGAIYGYTF
TRBV20-1	TRBJ2-7	TRBD2	-	TGCAGTGCTAGAGATCCGGCTAGCGGGGGCTCCTACGAGCAGTACTTC	CSARDPASGGSYEQYF
TRBV4-3	TRBJ2-7	-	-	TGCGCCAGCAGCCAAGCCGGGGGCGGATCCTTCGAGCAGTACTTC	CASSQAGGGSFEQYF
TRBV25-1	TRBJ2-5	-	-	TGTGCCAGCAGTGAATATTCAAGTCAATCGTACAATGAGCAGTACTTC	CASSEYSSQSYNEQYF
TRBV20-1	TRBJ1-5	TRBD1	many	TGCAGTGCCGACCGTCAGGGGGCGGGCAATCAGCCCCAGCATTTT	CSADRQGAGNQPQHF
TRBV29-1	TRBJ2-7	TRBD1	many	TGCAGCGTGCGGACAGGGAACACCTACGAGCAGTACTTC	CSVRTGNTYEQYF
TRBV20-1	TRBJ2-3	TRBD1	few	TGCAGTGCTAGAGGGGGACAGGGCCCAGATACGCAGTATTTT	CSARGGQGPDTQYF
TRBV20-1	TRBJ2-3	TRBD1	many	TGCAGTGCTCCCGGGACAGGGGGCACAGATACGCAGTATTTT	CSAPGTGGTDTQYF
TRBV6-6	TRBJ1-5	-	many	TGTGCCAGCAGTTACCTCCCAGGGACGGGCAATCAGCCCCAGCATTTT	CASSYLPGTGNQPQHF
TRBV6-5	TRBJ1-6	-	few	TGTGCCAGCAGTTACTCGAATACGGGTGCCAATTCACCCCTCCACTTT	CASSYSNTGANSPLHF
TRBV6-5	TRBJ2-7	-	-	TGTGCCAGCAGTTACCTTATGGGTAGCGAGGGGCGCGAGCAGTACTTC	CASSYLMGSEGREQYF
TRBV5-4	TRBJ2-7	-	-	TGTGCCAGCAGCTTGGGGGGACGGGCCGGTTACGAGCAGTACTTC	CASSLGGRAGYEQYF